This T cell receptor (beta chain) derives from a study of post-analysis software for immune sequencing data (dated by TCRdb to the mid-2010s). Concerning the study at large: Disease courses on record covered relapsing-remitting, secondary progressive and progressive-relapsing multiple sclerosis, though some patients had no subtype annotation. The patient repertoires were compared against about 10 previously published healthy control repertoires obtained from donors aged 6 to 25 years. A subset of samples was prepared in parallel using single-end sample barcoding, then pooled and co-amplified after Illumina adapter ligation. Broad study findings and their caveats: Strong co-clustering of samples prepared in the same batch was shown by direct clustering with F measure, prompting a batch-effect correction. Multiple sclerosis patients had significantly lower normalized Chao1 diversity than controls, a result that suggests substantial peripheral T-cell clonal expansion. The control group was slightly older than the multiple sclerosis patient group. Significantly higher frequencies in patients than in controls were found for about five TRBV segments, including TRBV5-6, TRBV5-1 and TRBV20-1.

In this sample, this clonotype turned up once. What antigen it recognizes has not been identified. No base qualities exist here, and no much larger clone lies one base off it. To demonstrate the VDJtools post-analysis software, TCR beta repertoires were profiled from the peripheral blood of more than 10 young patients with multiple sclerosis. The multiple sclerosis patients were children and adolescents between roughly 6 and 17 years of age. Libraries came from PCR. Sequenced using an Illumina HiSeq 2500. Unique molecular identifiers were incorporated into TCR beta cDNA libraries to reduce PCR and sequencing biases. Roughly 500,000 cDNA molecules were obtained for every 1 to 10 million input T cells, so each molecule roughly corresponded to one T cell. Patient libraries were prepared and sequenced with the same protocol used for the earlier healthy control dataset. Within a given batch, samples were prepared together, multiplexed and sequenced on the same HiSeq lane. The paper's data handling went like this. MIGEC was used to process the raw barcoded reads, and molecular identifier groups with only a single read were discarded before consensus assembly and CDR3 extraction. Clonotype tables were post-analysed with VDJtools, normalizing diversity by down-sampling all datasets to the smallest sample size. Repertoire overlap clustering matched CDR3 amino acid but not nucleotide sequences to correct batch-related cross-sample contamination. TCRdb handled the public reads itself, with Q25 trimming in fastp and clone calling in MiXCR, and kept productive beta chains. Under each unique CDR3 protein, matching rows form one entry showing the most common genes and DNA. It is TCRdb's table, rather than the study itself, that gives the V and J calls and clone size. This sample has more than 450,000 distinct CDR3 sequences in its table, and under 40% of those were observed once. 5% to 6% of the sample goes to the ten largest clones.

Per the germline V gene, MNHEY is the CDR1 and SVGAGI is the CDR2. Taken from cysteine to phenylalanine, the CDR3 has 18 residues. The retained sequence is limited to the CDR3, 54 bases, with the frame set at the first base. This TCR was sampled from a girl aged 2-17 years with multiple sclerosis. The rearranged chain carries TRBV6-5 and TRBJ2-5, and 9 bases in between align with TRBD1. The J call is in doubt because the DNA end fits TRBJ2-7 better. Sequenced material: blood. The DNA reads TGTGCCAGCAGTTACTCAACGGGCGGGGAAGAGACAGGGGGCGAGCAGTACTTC. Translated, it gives CASSYSTGGEETGGEQYF.